The entry below gives a single T cell receptor (beta chain) sequence along with its context. This clone occurred a few times. The antigen it recognizes is unknown. Per-base qualities were not stored, and no clone one base away is much larger. The library was produced with the immunoSEQ multiplex PCR assay. For the multiplex PCR, a mixture combining 60 forward primers for TCR Vbeta segments and 13 reverse primers for TCR Jbeta segments was used. A multiplex PCR assay on genomic DNA amplified the CDR3 region of rearranged TCR beta genes. The Illumina HiSeq System was used to sequence the amplified TCR beta libraries as 87-base-pair reads. Per the authors' processing: A later analysis tallied around 87 million unique TCR beta chains across the 650 to 750 repertoires, and around 12 million of those chains were shared by two or more donors. To remove PCR and sequencing errors, raw reads were error-corrected and collapsed into unique sequences using a nearest-neighbor algorithm that merged closely related sequences. To assign V, D and J gene segments, CDR3 sequences were aligned to IMGT reference sequences. For a sequence to be retained, a match of at least six nucleotides to both a V gene segment and a J gene segment was required. Rearrangements were called productive when the CDR3 lacked stop codons and stayed in frame with V and J; all others were non-productive. Following IMGT convention, CDR3 was defined as the stretch from the second conserved V-encoded cysteine up to the conserved J-encoded phenylalanine. The earlier analysis of about 610 of the donors excluded any sequence lacking an unambiguous match to a single V gene segment. An earlier analysis of almost 600 of the donors classified V segments as functional when productive rearrangements were above 56.7% and as segregating when the standard deviation between donors was above 5%. A statistical classification framework was built for diagnosing cytomegalovirus status from the catalog of TCR beta chain sequences. A later analysis assigned V and J genes by comparing TCR nucleotide sequences with IMGT/GENE-DB human TR gene sequences. A later analysis assigned CDR3 sequences and most-parsimonious VDJ recombination scenarios with the TCRdist pipeline. In a later analysis, every TCR beta chain was defined by the combination of its CDR3 amino acid sequence and its V-gene family, and reads without a unique V-gene family were dropped. A later analysis removed several hundred highly shared, low-generation-probability nucleotide sequences to deal with suspected cross-contamination and a sequencing artifact. For each public chain, a later analysis derived a clonal expansion index from normalized ranks of inferred template counts within each repertoire. In a later analysis, generation probabilities were computed with a VDJ recombination model fitted to out-of-frame rearrangements, and the resulting probabilities were checked against IGoR. In a later analysis, TCR-TCR, TCR-HLA and TCR-CMV co-occurrence was scored with hypergeometric tests, and a repertoire-size bias correction was applied to TCR pairs. To estimate false discovery rates, a later analysis permuted the HLA or CMV assignments 20 times. A later analysis grouped co-occurring TCRs with DBSCAN, adding TCRdist sequence similarity when clustering within HLA-allele-positive subsets. Repertoires with fewer than 30,000 or more than 120,000 public chains, plus five repertoires with anomalous nucleotide sharing, were excluded from co-occurrence clustering. Entries here come from immuneACCESS through TCRdb and include only in-frame sequences with V and J called. Some clones fail to appear in such tables; in the studies checked, an unresolved V gene covers under half of the shortfall, and the cause of the remainder is unknown. The V and J calls and clone size come from that table; D and trimming were worked out from the DNA. The sample includes over 200,000 clones, with about 70% observed a single time. The ten biggest clones cover 1.5% to 2% of the sample.

In total, roughly 670 healthy bone marrow donors made up the cohort. All cohort members were sampled while nominally healthy, although unrecorded immune exposures were likely present. The donor was CMV seronegative and belonged to the group of under 400 seronegative cohort members. A peripheral blood sample was provided by each donor, and peripheral blood mononuclear cells were used for TCR beta sequencing. The Qiagen DNeasy Blood Extraction Kit was used to extract genomic DNA from the blood cell samples. The data derive from a study of cytomegalovirus exposure and HLA in healthy donors listed by TCRdb under 2017. In terms of the full investigation: An earlier analysis of some 500 of the donors reported 250 to 300 Gb of sequence data and about 100 million unique TCR beta sequences from 150 million to 200 million T cells. Roughly 300 gigabases of sequencing data and 91 million or so unique TCR sequences made up an early release that covered approximately 700 HLA-typed donors. The genetic ancestry cluster associated with self-reported Caucasian donors included over 80% of the approximately 410 genotyped donors. The study aimed to test whether cataloging public T cell receptors could reveal signatures of past pathogen exposure. The study used immunosequencing to profile the T cell repertoires of 666 subjects and linked those repertoires to cytomegalovirus serostatus. Besides the first cohort of under 700 subjects, a separate validation cohort made up of 120 different subjects was used. To predict cytomegalovirus infection status, the study combined high-throughput TCR immunosequencing, statistical association of individual TCRs with disease status, and machine learning. To study patterns of TCR occurrence, a later analysis re-analyzed previously published TCR beta repertoires from just over 650 donors and added high-resolution HLA genotyping. The later analysis used no new phenotypic data to find candidate immune exposures, relying instead on TCR beta sequences and their occurrence across donors. An earlier analysis of 587 of the donors used high-throughput TCR beta sequencing to judge whether each TCR beta V gene segment behaved as functional or pseudogenic. Alongside the repertoire data, information on donor age, sex, ethnicity and CMV serostatus was compiled. In a later genetic analysis, genome-wide SNP genotypes for 398 of the 666 donors were used, and that subset was treated as a discovery cohort. All discovery cohort repertoires had been generated on a single sequencing platform. HLA typing included class I and class II loci at four-digit resolution. The number of donors typed differed by locus, with 629-630 for A, B, C, DRB1 and DQB1, about 500 for DQA1, 600 to 610 for DPA1, and some 440 for DPB1. Because of strong linkage in the cohort, roughly five DR-DQ haplotypes were treated as single units for association and clustering. Across some 400 genotyped donors of the cohort, an average of about 220,000 unique TCR beta nucleotide sequences per donor were sequenced, and roughly a sixth of those sequences were non-productive. The research as a whole found: Most TCR sequences were observed very rarely across donors, whereas some public TCRs were present in many individuals. In the study, 150 to 200 TCR beta chains were listed as associated with cytomegalovirus. In a later analysis, TCR association rates were found to vary across HLA loci, with the most associated TCRs seen for DRB1 alleles and the fewest for HLA-C alleles. A further reported finding was that TCR beta sequences accurately predicted the HLA-A and HLA-B alleles for most subjects in the first cohort. In a later analysis, HLA-associated TCR beta chains were found to be more clonally expanded and to have lower generation probabilities than equally common non-associated chains. Several of the top co-occurrence clusters appeared to be linked to parvovirus B19, influenza, CMV and Epstein-Barr virus, according to a later analysis. A cluster of highly shared sequence variants was judged likely to be a technical artifact of the sequencing pipeline. Three of the identified cytomegalovirus-associated TCR beta chains were confirmed in vitro to be specific for cytomegalovirus antigens. A later genetic analysis reported fewer N-insertions in productive TCRs among donors in an Asian-associated ancestry cluster than the roughly 640-donor mean. When HLA alleles, especially DR and DQ, strongly co-occurred, TCR associations were difficult to assign to individual alleles. Some IMGT-functional V segments, including TRBV6-2 and TRBV6-3, could not be told apart with the 87-base-pair reads, so those segments were excluded. The authors suggested that the approach could potentially be extended to other disease states and immunological phenotypes. Broadly in line with IMGT annotations, most TCR beta V segments showed up in productive rearrangements about 87% or about 30% of the time in an earlier analysis of about 500 of the donors. This cohort had only TCR beta chains sequenced, and the lack of alpha or paired-chain data limited which features could be detected. A later analysis associated 17,000 or so TCR beta sequences with specific HLA alleles at a false discovery rate of 0.05. A later analysis found that most CMV-associated TCR beta chains appeared HLA-restricted, with HLA associations seemingly driven largely by CMV exposure. Sequencing depth was assumed to be roughly uniform across donors in the presence/absence analyses, though that assumption may not hold. A later genetic analysis associated a missense DCLRE1C variant with V-gene and J-gene trimming of TCR beta chains, and an independent cohort replicated the association. For the cohort, immune exposure information was limited to CMV serostatus. Because counts were too low, seventeen rarely observed V segments, including chromosome 9 orphons, were excluded from the earlier analysis of several hundred of the donors. Correlated functional status among segregating V segments might reflect linkage disequilibrium, but an unknown experimental factor could not be ruled out. Because some donors lacked HLA typing at each locus, the association tests relied only on the typed subset. Cytomegalovirus status was reported to be diagnosed by the classifier with high specificity and sensitivity in both the original and validation cohorts.

The germline V gene (reference sequence) sets CDR1 to WNHNN and CDR2 to SYGVQD. From cysteine to phenylalanine, the CDR3 is 15 amino acids long. Only the CDR3 DNA is retained, 45 bases long and in frame from the first base. The germline V and J ends show losses of 2 bases and 4 bases respectively, and no gene match explains 5 bases of the junction. In this chain, TRBV10-1 is recombined with TRBJ2-7; TRBD2 agrees with 10 junctional bases. This clonotype was obtained from a woman in her thirties in good health and CMV-seronegative. The sample consisted of PBMCs. The DNA sequence reads TGCGCCAGCAGTGAGGGAGATAGCGGGGGGTACGAGCAGTACTTC. This sequence encodes CASSEGDSGGYEQYF.